A selection of T cell receptor beta chains follows, all from one sample in a study of blood T cell repertoires in COVID-19. Profiling relied on immunoSEQ multiplex PCR, and the TCRdb table lists in-frame clones only, not all of them. Of about 210,000 clones listed, about 90% are singletons. The sample taken for sequencing was peripheral blood. The receptors stem from a woman in her 70s with acute or convalescent COVID-19. Both conserved end residues are part of each CDR3. D genes are given only for firm matches. Size is omitted from some rows. Given values are once, few, many or a class for expanded clones.

v_call	clone_size	d_call	j_call	cdr3_nt	cdr3_aa
TRBV27	-	-	TRBJ1-5	TGTGCCAGCAGTCCAGTTGGGGGGGTGAGCAATCAGCCCCAGCATTTT	CASSPVGGVSNQPQHF
TRBV28	-	-	TRBJ1-2	TGTGCCAGCTTTGAGGGAAGTTTAGACAGGGGCTACACCTTC	CASFEGSLDRGYTF
TRBV27	-	-	TRBJ1-5	TGTGCCAGCAGTCCAGGGCCGGGTGCAGCCCGAAACAATCAGCCCCAGCATTTT	CASSPGPGAARNNQPQHF
TRBV18	few	-	TRBJ1-6	TGTGCCAGCTCACCACGGAGAGGGGGTAATTCACCCCTCCACTTT	CASSPRRGGNSPLHF
TRBV11-2	-	-	TRBJ1-4	TGTGCCAGCAGCTTGAAGCTGCCGCCGGGAGGATTTAATGAAAAACTGTTTTTT	CASSLKLPPGGFNEKLFF
TRBV7-2	-	-	TRBJ1-1	TGTGCCAGCAGCTTCCTACAGGGAGCAGGTGAAGCTTTCTTT	CASSFLQGAGEAFF
TRBV3-1/TRBV3-2	-	TRBD2	TRBJ2-3	TGTGCCAGCAGCCAAGAACTAGCGGGAGGGCCGGAAGATACGCAGTATTTT	CASSQELAGGPEDTQYF
TRBV28	-	-	TRBJ2-7	TGTGCCAGCAGTTTACGGGGTGGGACCTACGAGCAGTACTTC	CASSLRGGTYEQYF
TRBV28	-	TRBD1	TRBJ1-1	TGTGCCAGCAGTTTAGACAGGGTCCGGACTGAAGCTTTCTTT	CASSLDRVRTEAFF
TRBV29-1	-	-	TRBJ2-1	TGCAGCGGCAGATACAATGAGCAGTTCTTC	CSGRYNEQFF
TRBV24-1	few	-	TRBJ2-3	TGTGCCACCAGTGATTCGGGGGAGACACACACAGATACGCAGTATTTT	CATSDSGETHTDTQYF
TRBV4-3	once	-	TRBJ2-3	TGCGCCAGCAGCCAAGAGGGGGCGGGTTTCACAGATACGCAGTATTTT	CASSQEGAGFTDTQYF
TRBV5-4	-	-	TRBJ2-7	TGTGCCAGCAGCTTGGACGTGGGAGGCCCCTACGAGCAGTACTTC	CASSLDVGGPYEQYF
TRBV2	-	TRBD2	TRBJ2-3	TGTGCCAGCAGTGGTCCTAGCGGGGCCCGAGTAGGGGATACGCAGTATTTT	CASSGPSGARVGDTQYF
TRBV19	few	-	TRBJ1-1	TGTGCCAGTCGGGCGGGACCCCAGAACACTGAAGCTTTCTTT	CASRAGPQNTEAFF